A selection of T cell receptor beta chains follows, all from one sample in a study of preoperative IRX-2 immunotherapy in early breast cancer. Assay: immunoSEQ multiplex PCR; the TCRdb copy retains only in-frame clones and omits some. Altogether 60,000 or so clones are present, roughly 94% being singletons, with the ten largest covering roughly 1.5%. The specimen was taken from a patient treated with IRX-2 immunotherapy. The receptors stem from a human donor with breast cancer. The CDR3 runs from the conserved cysteine through the conserved F or W. D genes are given only for firm matches. Size is omitted from some rows. Given values are once, few, many or a class for expanded clones.

J: TRBJ1-6; V: TRBV9; size: -; D: -; length: 14; DNA: TGTGCCAGCAGCGTAGGTGGGGATGGGTCACCCCTCCACTTT; CDR3: CASSVGGDGSPLHF
J: TRBJ1-5; V: TRBV2; size: -; D: -; length: 14; DNA: TGTGCCAGCAGGAATTTTTACATCAATCAGCCCCAGCATTTT; CDR3: CASRNFYINQPQHF
J: TRBJ2-2; V: TRBV10-3; size: -; D: TRBD1; length: 16; DNA: TGTGCCATCAGCTATCCCGGGACAGGGGACACCGGGGAGCTGTTTTTT; CDR3: CAISYPGTGDTGELFF
J: TRBJ2-3; V: TRBV7-9; size: -; D: TRBD2; length: 17; DNA: TGTGCCAGCAGCCCCTTGGGACTAGCGGGATGGGTAGATACGCAGTATTTT; CDR3: CASSPLGLAGWVDTQYF
J: TRBJ1-4; V: TRBV7-6; size: -; D: -; length: 14; DNA: TGTGCCAGCAGCCCGACAGTACTAATTGAAAAACTGTTTTTT; CDR3: CASSPTVLIEKLFF
J: TRBJ2-3; V: TRBV15; size: -; D: TRBD1; length: 15; DNA: TGTGCCACCAGCAGAGAACGTCAGGGGGCCAATACGCAGTATTTT; CDR3: CATSRERQGANTQYF
J: TRBJ2-1; V: TRBV10-3; size: -; D: TRBD2; length: 18; DNA: TGTGCCATCAACGCAGGGGGTAGGTCGGCGGGAGGGGATAATGAGCAGTTCTTC; CDR3: CAINAGGRSAGGDNEQFF
J: TRBJ1-2; V: TRBV7-9; size: -; D: TRBD1; length: 15; DNA: TGTGCCAGCAGCTTAAGGGACAGAACTTACTATGGCTACACCTTC; CDR3: CASSLRDRTYYGYTF
J: TRBJ1-3; V: TRBV19; size: -; D: -; length: 17; DNA: TGTGCCAGTAGTATAGTACAGACAGGAATCTCTGGAAACACCATATATTTT; CDR3: CASSIVQTGISGNTIYF
J: TRBJ2-1; V: TRBV7-3; size: -; D: -; length: 17; DNA: TGTGCCAGCAGCTTAATGGTAGGGACGGGCTCCTACAATGAGCAGTTCTTC; CDR3: CASSLMVGTGSYNEQFF
J: TRBJ2-6; V: TRBV10-3; size: -; D: -; length: 17; DNA: TGTGCCAGCGGGTCGGGTACACCAATCTCTGGGGCCAACGTCCTGACTTTC; CDR3: CASGSGTPISGANVLTF
J: TRBJ2-7; V: TRBV19; size: -; D: -; length: 15; DNA: TGTGCCAGTAGTGTTCAGACAGGCCGGACCTACGAGCAGTACTTC; CDR3: CASSVQTGRTYEQYF
J: TRBJ2-1; V: TRBV28; size: once; D: TRBD2; length: 13; DNA: TGTGCCAGCATCGCGGGAGGGCCGCGGGAGCAGTTCTTC; CDR3: CASIAGGPREQFF
J: TRBJ1-1; V: TRBV7-2; size: -; D: -; length: 12; DNA: TGTGCCAGCAGCTTTCCCAACACTGAAGCTTTCTTT; CDR3: CASSFPNTEAFF
J: TRBJ2-1; V: TRBV2; size: -; D: -; length: 17; DNA: TGTGCCAGCGGGGACTCGGACAGTTCCTCCTCCTACAATGAGCAGTTCTTC; CDR3: CASGDSDSSSSYNEQFF
J: TRBJ2-3; V: TRBV28; size: -; D: -; length: 15; DNA: TGTGCCAGCAGTTTAACGACATCTAGCACAGATACGCAGTATTTT; CDR3: CASSLTTSSTDTQYF
J: TRBJ1-4; V: TRBV7-2; size: -; D: -; length: 14; DNA: TGTGCCAGCAGCCCCCGGGGGGCGAATGAAAAACTGTTTTTT; CDR3: CASSPRGANEKLFF
J: TRBJ1-2; V: TRBV28; size: -; D: -; length: 15; DNA: TGTGCCAGCAGTTTTGGGCCAGGGTCGATATATGGCTACACCTTC; CDR3: CASSFGPGSIYGYTF
J: TRBJ2-1; V: TRBV15; size: -; D: -; length: 15; DNA: TGTGCCACCAGCAGAGCCACGGGATCCAACAATGAGCAGTTCTTC; CDR3: CATSRATGSNNEQFF
J: TRBJ2-5; V: TRBV4-1; size: -; D: -; length: 13; DNA: TGCGCCAGCAGCCAAAGACAGGGAGGTTACCAGTACTTC; CDR3: CASSQRQGGYQYF
J: TRBJ1-2; V: TRBV6-5; size: once; D: TRBD1; length: 14; DNA: TGTGCCAGCAAACCTGGACAGGGGAACTATGGCTACACCTTC; CDR3: CASKPGQGNYGYTF
J: TRBJ2-2; V: TRBV4-1; size: -; D: -; length: 15; DNA: TGCGCCAGCAGCCAAGATGTCCAGACAACCGGGGAGCTGTTTTTT; CDR3: CASSQDVQTTGELFF
J: TRBJ2-3; V: TRBV29-1; size: once; D: -; length: 13; DNA: TGCAGCGTTGAAGGACCTCGCACAGATACGCAGTATTTT; CDR3: CSVEGPRTDTQYF
J: TRBJ1-5; V: TRBV27; size: -; D: -; length: 16; DNA: TGTGCCAGCAGTGGACGTGGGGGCTTCAGCAATCAGCCCCAGCATTTT; CDR3: CASSGRGGFSNQPQHF
J: TRBJ1-4; V: TRBV18; size: once; D: TRBD1; length: 16; DNA: TGTGCCAGCTCACCACGCCCTACAGGGGTGTATGAAAAACTGTTTTTT; CDR3: CASSPRPTGVYEKLFF
J: TRBJ2-2; V: TRBV5-1; size: -; D: TRBD1; length: 14; DNA: TGCGCCAGCAGCCCCGGGACAGGGTTCGGGGAGCTGTTTTTT; CDR3: CASSPGTGFGELFF
J: TRBJ2-1; V: TRBV10-3; size: -; D: -; length: 15; DNA: TGTGCCATCACCAAAGGCCAGGGAGCCCGCAATGAGCAGTTCTTC; CDR3: CAITKGQGARNEQFF
J: TRBJ2-7; V: TRBV2; size: -; D: -; length: 8; DNA: TGTGCCAGCAGTCCGGACTACTTC; CDR3: CASSPDYF
J: TRBJ2-3; V: TRBV19; size: -; D: TRBD2; length: 15; DNA: TGTGCCAGTAGTATAGGCCCGGGGGGGACAGATACGCAGTATTTT; CDR3: CASSIGPGGTDTQYF
J: TRBJ2-1; V: TRBV6-5; size: -; D: -; length: 15; DNA: TGTGCCAGCAGTTCCCAGGACAGCTCCTACAATGAGCAGTTCTTC; CDR3: CASSSQDSSYNEQFF
J: TRBJ2-5; V: TRBV9; size: -; D: -; length: 13; DNA: TGTGCCAGCAGCGTATCCCAGCAAGAGACCCAGTACTTC; CDR3: CASSVSQQETQYF
J: TRBJ1-2; V: TRBV10-2; size: -; D: TRBD1; length: 17; DNA: TGCGCCAGCGCACAGATCCTTAGGGGCAGGGGGCTCTATGGCTACACCTTC; CDR3: CASAQILRGRGLYGYTF
J: TRBJ2-7; V: TRBV7-9; size: -; D: TRBD2; length: 16; DNA: TGTGCCAGCAGCTTAAAGGGGACTAGCGCATCCTACGAGCAGTACTTC; CDR3: CASSLKGTSASYEQYF
J: TRBJ2-1; V: TRBV5-1; size: -; D: TRBD2; length: 16; DNA: TGCGCCAGCCGCATGGGAGCGGGGGGGCTAGTCGATGAGCAGTTCTTC; CDR3: CASRMGAGGLVDEQFF
J: TRBJ2-7; V: TRBV18; size: -; D: -; length: 15; DNA: TGTGCCAGCTCAGAGACCGGGCCCCTCTCCTACGAGCAGTACTTC; CDR3: CASSETGPLSYEQYF
J: TRBJ2-4; V: TRBV28; size: once; D: TRBD1; length: 16; DNA: TGTGCCAGCAGTTTATGGACAGGGGCCGGCAAAAACATTCAGTACTTC; CDR3: CASSLWTGAGKNIQYF
J: TRBJ2-3; V: TRBV5-4; size: -; D: -; length: 14; DNA: TGTGCCAGCAGCTTTGTTACAGGCACAGATACGCAGTATTTT; CDR3: CASSFVTGTDTQYF
J: TRBJ2-7; V: TRBV30; size: -; D: -; length: 13; DNA: TGTGCCTGGAGTGTACAGAAACCCTACGAGCAGTACTTC; CDR3: CAWSVQKPYEQYF
J: TRBJ1-4; V: TRBV28; size: -; D: -; length: 15; DNA: TGTGCCAGCAGTTCTCCGGGGTGGGGGAATGAAAAACTGTTTTTT; CDR3: CASSSPGWGNEKLFF